The rows below give T cell receptor beta chains drawn from one sample of a study of shared clonotypes between healthy human individuals. Some clones are missing from TCRdb's copy, which holds only in-frame ones; the method was immunoSEQ multiplex PCR. The data show 2.3 million or so clones, roughly 93% seen once. Material: naive CD4+ T cells from PBMCs. The receptors here all came from a man younger than 30 in good health. Some clones in this sample may be carry-over from other donors' samples. Both conserved end residues are part of each CDR3. The D gene is left open where the match is weak. Size is omitted from some rows. Given values are once, few, many or a class for expanded clones.

j_call clone_size v_call d_call cdr3_aa cdr3_nt
TRBJ2-1 NA TRBV12-5 NA CASGLSPTETYNEQFF TGTGCTAGTGGTTTGTCCCCGACAGAAACCTACAATGAGCAGTTCTTC
TRBJ2-2 NA TRBV6-1 NA CASRAGTNTGELFF TGTGCCAGCAGAGCAGGGACGAACACCGGGGAGCTGTTTTTT
TRBJ2-1 NA TRBV19 TRBD2 CASTLGLATYNEQFF TGTGCCAGTACCCTAGGACTAGCAACCTACAATGAGCAGTTCTTC
TRBJ2-2 NA TRBV28 NA CASISGPIYTGELFF TGTGCCAGCATTTCGGGGCCGATTTACACCGGGGAGCTGTTTTTT
TRBJ1-4 NA TRBV18 NA CASSSPGRGNEKLFF TGTGCCAGCTCATCGCCGGGACGGGGTAATGAAAAACTGTTTTTT
TRBJ2-7 NA TRBV27 TRBD1 CASSIWTGGEQYF TGTGCCAGCAGTATCTGGACAGGGGGGGAGCAGTACTTC
TRBJ2-3 NA TRBV5-4 TRBD2 CASSWTSGRAATDTQYF TGTGCCAGCAGCTGGACTAGCGGGAGGGCCGCGACAGATACGCAGTATTTT
TRBJ2-4 NA TRBV2 NA CASSSPRRNIQYF TGTGCCAGCAGCTCGCCTCGCCGCAACATTCAGTACTTC
TRBJ2-2 few TRBV9 TRBD2 CASSVDGRVNTGELFF TGTGCCAGCAGCGTAGACGGGAGGGTGAACACCGGGGAGCTGTTTTTT
TRBJ2-7 NA TRBV6-1 NA CASSDSVYEQYF TGTGCCAGCAGTGACAGCGTCTACGAGCAGTACTTC
TRBJ2-5 once TRBV5-1 TRBD2 CASSLTSGSVETQYF TGCGCCAGCAGCTTGACTAGCGGGAGTGTAGAGACCCAGTACTTC
TRBJ2-5 NA TRBV28 NA CASSSYRGFQETQYF TGTGCCAGCAGTTCCTACCGGGGTTTCCAAGAGACCCAGTACTTC
TRBJ2-1 NA TRBV7-2 TRBD2 CASSFLVGGPIEQFF TGTGCCAGCAGCTTCTTGGTGGGAGGGCCAATTGAGCAGTTCTTC
TRBJ1-2 NA TRBV5-6 NA CASSLKRNYGYTF TGTGCCAGCAGCTTGAAAAGGAACTATGGCTACACCTTC
TRBJ2-7 NA TRBV6-5 NA CASSYSKALAFYEQYF TGTGCCAGCAGTTACTCGAAGGCGCTAGCTTTTTACGAGCAGTACTTC
TRBJ2-3 NA TRBV20-1 NA CSAPRTDTQYF TGCAGTGCCCCCCGCACCGATACGCAGTATTTT
TRBJ1-1 few TRBV27 NA CASSTDSGNTEAFF TGTGCCAGCAGTACGGACAGTGGGAACACTGAAGCTTTCTTT
TRBJ2-7 NA TRBV5-1 TRBD1 CASSRDRVSYEQYF TGCGCCAGCAGCCGGGACAGGGTCTCCTACGAGCAGTACTTC
TRBJ2-5 NA TRBV28 NA CASSLPGPETQYF TGTGCCAGCAGTTTACCCGGGCCAGAGACCCAGTACTTC
TRBJ2-3 NA TRBV5-6 TRBD2 CASSPRLAGGDTQYF TGTGCCAGCAGCCCACGACTAGCGGGGGGGGATACGCAGTATTTT
TRBJ2-7 NA TRBV4-2 NA CASSQGLTASYEQYF TGTGCCAGCAGCCAAGGCCTGACGGCCTCCTACGAGCAGTACTTC
TRBJ2-1 NA TRBV2 NA CASSADRTYNEQFF TGTGCCAGCAGTGCGGACCGCACCTACAATGAGCAGTTCTTC
TRBJ1-1 NA TRBV10-3 NA CAISANMNTEAFF TGTGCCATCAGTGCCAACATGAACACTGAAGCTTTCTTT
TRBJ2-7 NA TRBV5-1 TRBD2 CASSFTSGSSYEQYF TGCGCCAGCAGCTTTACAAGCGGGAGCTCCTACGAGCAGTACTTC
TRBJ1-2 NA TRBV7-2 NA CASSLEGRILGGSTF TGTGCCAGCAGCTTAGAGGGGAGGATTTTGGGGGGATCCACCTTC
TRBJ2-1 NA TRBV28 TRBD2 CASSPAGGLDNEQFF TGTGCCAGCAGCCCAGCGGGAGGGCTGGACAATGAGCAGTTCTTC
TRBJ2-7 once TRBV5-4 NA CASSLAGGNYEQYF TGTGCCAGCAGCTTGGCCGGCGGGAACTACGAGCAGTACTTC
TRBJ2-3 NA TRBV5-8 TRBD1 CASSPLGGQTSTDTQYF TGTGCCAGCAGCCCCCTTGGGGGACAGACTAGCACAGATACGCAGTATTTT
TRBJ2-1 NA TRBV27 NA CASSLRDNEQFF TGTGCCAGCAGTCTCCGGGACAATGAGCAGTTCTTC
TRBJ1-3 few TRBV27 NA CASSSLPAGRYGNTIYF TGTGCCAGCAGTTCCCTCCCGGCAGGACGGTACGGAAACACCATATATTTT
TRBJ1-4 NA TRBV28 NA CASRPGTANEKLFF TGTGCCAGCCGCCCGGGGACTGCGAATGAAAAACTGTTTTTT
TRBJ2-7 NA TRBV10-3 TRBD1 CAIARGQNSYEQYF TGTGCCATCGCTCGGGGACAGAACTCCTACGAGCAGTACTTC
TRBJ1-1 NA TRBV11-2 NA CASSPKWAASEAFF TGTGCCAGCAGCCCAAAGTGGGCTGCCTCTGAAGCTTTCTTT
TRBJ1-2 NA TRBV7-9 NA CASLDETNYGYTF TGTGCCAGCCTTGACGAGACTAACTATGGCTACACCTTC
TRBJ1-2 NA TRBV6-5 NA CASRVRFNYGYTF TGTGCCAGCAGAGTTCGGTTCAACTATGGCTACACCTTC
TRBJ1-5 NA TRBV18 NA CASSPSRSNQPQHF TGTGCCAGCTCACCCTCACGAAGCAATCAGCCCCAGCATTTT
TRBJ2-1 NA TRBV7-9 TRBD2 CASSLGVAGVDEQFF TGTGCCAGCAGCTTAGGGGTAGCGGGAGTCGATGAGCAGTTCTTC
TRBJ1-5 NA TRBV11-1 NA CASSVGGAPNQPQHF TGTGCCAGCAGCGTGGGCGGGGCCCCGAATCAGCCCCAGCATTTT
TRBJ1-2 NA TRBV5-4 TRBD1 CASSLGAGTGDGYTF TGTGCCAGCAGCTTGGGTGCCGGGACAGGGGATGGCTACACCTTC
TRBJ1-3 NA TRBV28 NA CASSLNRDLSGNTIYF TGTGCCAGCAGTTTAAACAGGGACCTCTCTGGAAACACCATATATTTT
TRBJ2-5 NA TRBV5-1 NA CASSVVEETQYF TGCGCCAGCAGCGTAGTAGAGGAGACCCAGTACTTC
TRBJ1-5 NA TRBV2 TRBD1 CASSEAKTGRGSNQPQHF TGTGCCAGCAGTGAAGCGAAGACAGGGCGAGGGAGCAATCAGCCCCAGCATTTT
TRBJ1-1 few TRBV25-1 NA CASTLRGDTMNTEAFF TGTGCCAGCACTCTACGCGGGGACACCATGAACACTGAAGCTTTCTTT
TRBJ2-3 NA TRBV11-2 TRBD1 CASSYNPGTGADTQYF TGTGCCAGCAGCTACAATCCCGGGACAGGGGCAGATACGCAGTATTTT
TRBJ2-3 NA TRBV5-6 NA CASSLPGQGTDTQYF TGTGCCAGCAGCCTCCCGGGACAAGGCACAGATACGCAGTATTTT
TRBJ2-7 NA TRBV5-8 NA CASSLGRPGYEQYF TGTGCCAGCAGCTTGGGCCGTCCAGGGTACGAGCAGTACTTC
TRBJ2-3 NA TRBV10-3 TRBD2 CAISEGREWDTQYF TGTGCCATCAGCGAGGGGAGGGAATGGGATACGCAGTATTTT
TRBJ1-1 NA TRBV7-2 TRBD1 CASSFYRGYTEAFF TGTGCCAGCAGCTTTTACAGGGGCTACACTGAAGCTTTCTTT
TRBJ1-2 NA TRBV28 TRBD1 CASSAPSTGKVPHGYTF TGTGCCAGCAGTGCCCCCTCGACAGGGAAAGTGCCACATGGCTACACCTTC
TRBJ2-5 NA TRBV9 TRBD1 CASSPRTGEETQYF TGTGCCAGCAGCCCCCGGACAGGGGAAGAGACCCAGTACTTC
TRBJ2-5 few TRBV9 NA CASSVAPQETQYF TGTGCCAGCAGCGTAGCTCCCCAAGAGACCCAGTACTTC
TRBJ2-2 NA TRBV6-6 NA CASSFPPSNTGELFF TGTGCCAGCAGTTTTCCCCCATCGAACACCGGGGAGCTGTTTTTT
TRBJ2-2 NA TRBV25-1 NA CASSDGGLNTGELFF TGTGCCAGCAGTGACGGCGGACTTAACACCGGGGAGCTGTTTTTT
TRBJ1-2 once TRBV9 NA CASSVAGHSGEDGYTF TGTGCCAGCAGCGTCGCCGGACACTCCGGTGAAGATGGCTACACCTTC
TRBJ2-4 NA TRBV27 NA CASSLEVGLPPDF TGTGCCAGCAGTTTGGAAGTCGGGCTTCCCCCAGACTTC
TRBJ1-4 once TRBV4-2 NA CASSQEGEGPGAKLFF TGTGCCAGCAGCCAAGAGGGGGAGGGGCCAGGAGCCAAACTGTTTTTT
TRBJ2-5 NA TRBV5-1 NA CASSSRTSGGETQYF TGCGCCAGCAGCTCGCGGACGAGCGGAGGCGAGACCCAGTACTTC
TRBJ1-1 NA TRBV25-1 NA CASSEYKGTEAFF TGTGCCAGCAGTGAATATAAGGGGACTGAAGCTTTCTTT
TRBJ1-3 NA TRBV19 NA CASSKGSSGNTIYF TGTGCCAGTAGTAAGGGGAGCTCTGGAAACACCATATATTTT